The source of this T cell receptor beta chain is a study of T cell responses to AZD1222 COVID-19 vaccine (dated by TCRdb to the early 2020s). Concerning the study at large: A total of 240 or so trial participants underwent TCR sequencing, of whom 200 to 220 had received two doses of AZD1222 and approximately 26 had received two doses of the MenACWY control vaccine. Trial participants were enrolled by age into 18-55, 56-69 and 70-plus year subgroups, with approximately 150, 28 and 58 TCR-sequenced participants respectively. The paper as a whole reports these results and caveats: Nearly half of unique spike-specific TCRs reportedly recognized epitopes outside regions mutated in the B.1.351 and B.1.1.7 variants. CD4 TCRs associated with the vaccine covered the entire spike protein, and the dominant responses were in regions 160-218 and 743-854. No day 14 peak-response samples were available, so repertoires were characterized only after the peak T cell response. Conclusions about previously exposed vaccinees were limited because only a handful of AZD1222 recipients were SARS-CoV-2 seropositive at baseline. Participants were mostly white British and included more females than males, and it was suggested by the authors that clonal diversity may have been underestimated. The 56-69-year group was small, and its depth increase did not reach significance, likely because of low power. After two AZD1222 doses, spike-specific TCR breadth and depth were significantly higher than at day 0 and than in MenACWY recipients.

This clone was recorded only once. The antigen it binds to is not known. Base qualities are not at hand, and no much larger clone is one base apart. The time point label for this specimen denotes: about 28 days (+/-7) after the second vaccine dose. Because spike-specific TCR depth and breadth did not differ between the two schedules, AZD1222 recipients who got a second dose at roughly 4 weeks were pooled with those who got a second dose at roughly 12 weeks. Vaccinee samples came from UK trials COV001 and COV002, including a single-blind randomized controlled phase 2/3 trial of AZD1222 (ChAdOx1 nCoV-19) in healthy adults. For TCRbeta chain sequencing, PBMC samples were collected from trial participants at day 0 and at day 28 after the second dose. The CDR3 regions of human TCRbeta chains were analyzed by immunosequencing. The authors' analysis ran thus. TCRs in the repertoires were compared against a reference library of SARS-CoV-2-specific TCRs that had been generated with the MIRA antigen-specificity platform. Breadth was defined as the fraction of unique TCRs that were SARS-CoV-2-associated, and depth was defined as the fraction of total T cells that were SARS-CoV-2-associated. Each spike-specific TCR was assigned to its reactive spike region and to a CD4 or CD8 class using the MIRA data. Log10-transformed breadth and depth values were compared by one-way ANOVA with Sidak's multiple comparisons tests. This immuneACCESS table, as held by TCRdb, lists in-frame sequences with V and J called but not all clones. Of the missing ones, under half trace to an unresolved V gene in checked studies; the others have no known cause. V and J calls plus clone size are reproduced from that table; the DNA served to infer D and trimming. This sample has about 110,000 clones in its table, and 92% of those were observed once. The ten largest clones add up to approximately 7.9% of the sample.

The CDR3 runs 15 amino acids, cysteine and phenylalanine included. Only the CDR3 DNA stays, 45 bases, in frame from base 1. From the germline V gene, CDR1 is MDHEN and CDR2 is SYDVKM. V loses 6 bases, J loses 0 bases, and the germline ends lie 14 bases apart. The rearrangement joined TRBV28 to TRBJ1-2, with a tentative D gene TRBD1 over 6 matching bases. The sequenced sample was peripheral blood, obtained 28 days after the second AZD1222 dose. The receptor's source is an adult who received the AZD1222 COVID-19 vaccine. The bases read TGTGCCAGCAGAACAGGGACGGGAGCTAACTATGGCTACACCTTC. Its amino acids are CASRTGTGANYGYTF.